This T cell receptor beta chain originates from a study of read filtering for tumor transcriptome and immune sequencing. The library was built from about 370 ng RNA with molecular barcoded adaptors for alpha/delta and beta/gamma chains. TCRdb reprocessed the reads with MiXCR, giving one entry per CDR3 protein. The sample includes 75,000 to 95,000 distinct CDR3 sequences, roughly an eighth of them seen just once. This clonotype has ten or more counts. Trimming took 4 bases from V and 7 from J, leaving 16 bases between them. This CDR3 has 14 amino acids. The V gene's germline CDR1 is SQVTM and CDR2 ANQGSEA.

The chain employs TRBV29-1 and TRBJ2-2; the D gene is possibly TRBD2 (6 bases). Sequenced input: a population of CD138-negative cells sorted from bone marrow. The source of this sequence is a donor at least 40 years old with multiple myeloma. CDR3 region: CSVGGRMEGGELFF. CDR3 bases: TGCAGCGTTGGTGGACGGATGGAGGGCGGGGAGCTGTTTTTT.